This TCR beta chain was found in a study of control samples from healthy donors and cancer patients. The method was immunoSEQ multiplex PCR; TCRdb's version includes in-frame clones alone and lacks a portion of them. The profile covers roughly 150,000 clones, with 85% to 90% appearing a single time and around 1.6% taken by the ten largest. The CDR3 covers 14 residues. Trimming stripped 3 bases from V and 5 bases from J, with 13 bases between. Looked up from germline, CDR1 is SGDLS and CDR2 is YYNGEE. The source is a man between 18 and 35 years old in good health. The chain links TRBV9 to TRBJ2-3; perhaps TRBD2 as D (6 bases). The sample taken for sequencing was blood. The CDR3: CASSATSSRDTQYF. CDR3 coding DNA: TGTGCCAGCAGCGCGACTAGTTCGAGAGATACGCAGTATTTT.